A selection of T cell receptor beta chains follows, all from one sample in a study of cytomegalovirus exposure and HLA in healthy donors. Data came from immunoSEQ multiplex PCR; TCRdb stores just in-frame clones and leaves some out. Of approximately 130,000 clones listed, around four fifths were seen once; the top ten hold over 1.5%. Sequencing was carried out using PBMCs. These receptors were taken from a man aged 40-50 years in good health and CMV-seronegative. The CDR3 runs from the conserved cysteine through the conserved F or W. The D gene is left open where the match is weak. The listing skips clone size in some rows; elsewhere it reads once, few, many or a size class.

j_call,clone_size,d_call,cdr3_length,v_call,cdr3_aa,cdr3_nt
TRBJ2-5,-,TRBD1,14,TRBV2,CASSGGRQGETQYF,TGTGCCAGCAGTGGGGGGAGACAGGGAGAGACCCAGTACTTC
TRBJ2-7,once,-,13,TRBV4-1,CASSADRPYEQYF,TGCGCCAGCAGCGCCGACAGACCCTACGAGCAGTACTTC
TRBJ1-6,-,-,16,TRBV18,CASSPPVAGDGSPLHF,TGTGCCAGCTCACCACCGGTGGCCGGGGATGGGTCACCCCTCCACTTT
TRBJ2-1,-,TRBD2,16,TRBV4-1,CASSQRSSGGGNEQFF,TGCGCCAGCAGCCAGAGATCTAGCGGGGGCGGCAATGAGCAGTTCTTC
TRBJ1-5,-,TRBD1,15,TRBV19,CASSTDRGHNQPQHF,TGTGCCAGTAGTACAGACAGGGGCCACAATCAGCCCCAGCATTTT
TRBJ2-1,-,-,13,TRBV4-1,CASSQAWRREGIF,TGCGCCAGCAGCCAAGCGTGGAGGCGGGAAGGAATCTTC
TRBJ2-7,-,TRBD1,18,TRBV27,CASSERGTEGWASYEQYF,TGTGCCAGCAGTGAGAGAGGGACAGAGGGGTGGGCAAGCTACGAGCAGTACTTC
TRBJ2-5,few,TRBD2,17,TRBV9,CASSLGLAGQSGETQYF,TGTGCCAGCAGCTTGGGACTAGCGGGACAAAGTGGAGAGACCCAGTACTTC
TRBJ2-3,-,-,15,TRBV4-3,CASSQVIRSTDTQYF,TGCGCCAGCAGCCAAGTAATTAGATCGACAGATACGCAGTATTTT
TRBJ2-7,-,-,13,TRBV30,CAWSVRGAGEQYF,TGTGCCTGGAGTGTAAGGGGTGCCGGGGAGCAGTACTTC
TRBJ1-4,-,-,15,TRBV5-5,CASSLGRGGNEKLFF,TGTGCCAGCAGCTTGGGCAGGGGCGGTAATGAAAAACTGTTTTTT
TRBJ2-3,-,TRBD1,14,TRBV7-9,CSSSGRTGLDTQYF,TGTTCCAGCAGCGGGCGGACAGGGTTGGATACGCAGTATTTT
TRBJ1-1,-,-,14,TRBV9,CASSGTPFDTEAFF,TGTGCCAGCAGCGGGACACCCTTCGACACTGAAGCTTTCTTT
TRBJ2-1,-,-,15,TRBV10-3,CAIAPQLQGMDEQFF,TGTGCCATCGCTCCCCAACTACAGGGAATGGATGAGCAGTTCTTC
TRBJ2-1,-,-,13,TRBV5-1,CASSLGAIDEQFF,TGCGCCAGCAGCTTGGGGGCAATCGATGAGCAGTTCTTC
TRBJ1-1,-,-,12,TRBV11-1,CASSWGGTEAFF,TGTGCCAGCAGCTGGGGAGGGACCGAAGCTTTCTTT
TRBJ1-3,once,-,16,TRBV6-5,CASSYIDTSSGNTIYF,TGTGCCAGCAGTTATATCGACACGAGCTCTGGAAACACCATATATTTT
TRBJ2-1,-,TRBD1,15,TRBV7-9,CASSLWTGLNNEQFF,TGTGCCAGCAGCTTATGGACAGGGCTTAACAATGAGCAGTTCTTC
TRBJ2-1,once,-,16,TRBV13,CASSRRGRSSYNEQFF,TGTGCCAGCAGCCGGAGGGGGCGGAGCTCCTACAATGAGCAGTTCTTC
TRBJ1-4,-,-,15,TRBV5-1,CASSSGQSFNEKLFF,TGCGCCAGCAGCAGCGGACAGAGCTTTAATGAAAAACTGTTTTTT
TRBJ2-2,-,-,15,TRBV27,CASSSSGLYTGELFF,TGTGCCAGCAGTTCCTCGGGACTCTACACCGGGGAGCTGTTTTTT
TRBJ2-5,-,TRBD2,16,TRBV5-1,CASSLYLAGGQETQYF,TGCGCCAGCAGCTTGTATCTAGCGGGAGGGCAGGAGACCCAGTACTTC
TRBJ2-1,-,-,16,TRBV7-3,CASSYKGDGIYNEQFF,TGTGCCAGCAGCTACAAGGGGGATGGAATCTATAATGAGCAGTTCTTC
TRBJ2-7,-,TRBD1,15,TRBV5-1,CASSSSGTGYPPSYF,TGCGCCAGCAGCTCGTCCGGGACAGGGTATCCTCCCTCGTACTTC
TRBJ2-5,-,TRBD1,14,TRBV5-5,CASSYSGGSETQYF,TGTGCCAGCAGCTATTCAGGGGGCTCGGAGACCCAGTACTTC
TRBJ2-1,-,TRBD2,15,TRBV5-4,CASRFTSGGRNEQFF,TGTGCCAGCAGGTTTACTAGCGGGGGGAGGAATGAGCAGTTCTTC
TRBJ2-7,-,TRBD2,15,TRBV5-1,CASSLEGGTDYEQYF,TGCGCCAGCAGCTTGGAGGGAGGGACCGACTACGAGCAGTACTTC
TRBJ2-7,few,-,14,TRBV6-5,CASSPRGGLREQYF,TGTGCCAGCAGTCCGCGGGGCGGACTTCGTGAGCAGTACTTC
TRBJ2-1,-,TRBD2,12,TRBV29-1,CSVGRGGNEQFF,TGCAGCGTAGGCCGGGGGGGCAATGAGCAGTTCTTC
TRBJ2-7,-,TRBD1,16,TRBV4-3,CASSQDLRDRVHEQYF,TGCGCCAGCAGCCAAGATCTCCGGGACAGGGTCCACGAGCAGTACTTC
TRBJ2-3,few,TRBD1,14,TRBV11-2,CASSTGQGVDTQYF,TGTGCCAGCAGCACGGGACAGGGGGTAGATACGCAGTATTTT
TRBJ2-4,-,-,16,TRBV18,CASSALVSSSKNIQYF,TGTGCCAGCTCAGCGCTAGTAAGTTCATCCAAAAACATTCAGTACTTC